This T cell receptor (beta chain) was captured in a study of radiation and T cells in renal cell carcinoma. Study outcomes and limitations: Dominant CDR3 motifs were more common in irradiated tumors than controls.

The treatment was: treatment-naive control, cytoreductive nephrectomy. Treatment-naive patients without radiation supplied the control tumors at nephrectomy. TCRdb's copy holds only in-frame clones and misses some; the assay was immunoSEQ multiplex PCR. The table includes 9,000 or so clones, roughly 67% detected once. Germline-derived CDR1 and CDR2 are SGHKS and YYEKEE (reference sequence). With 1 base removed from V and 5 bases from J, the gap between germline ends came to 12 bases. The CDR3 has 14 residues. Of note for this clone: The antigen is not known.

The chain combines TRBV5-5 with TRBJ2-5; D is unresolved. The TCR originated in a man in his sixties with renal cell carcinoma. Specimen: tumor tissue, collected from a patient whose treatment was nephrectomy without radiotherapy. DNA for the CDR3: TGTGCCAGCAGCTTGAAACAAAACCGGGAGACCCAGTACTTC. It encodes CASSLKQNRETQYF.